This T cell receptor beta chain is from a study of cytomegalovirus exposure and HLA in healthy donors. The ends lost 0 bases at V and 3 bases at J; junction bases unmatched: 4. CDR3 length equals 16 residues. Per germline, CDR1 SGHTA and CDR2 FQGTGA. Points on this clone: The antigen is undetermined.

Notes on the study in general: Relative to the roughly 700-donor mean, N-insertions were reportedly fewer in an Asian-associated ancestry cluster in a later analysis.

The PCR had 60 Vbeta and 13 Jbeta primers. The assay was immunoSEQ multiplex PCR, and TCRdb's table has in-frame clones only and misses some. Altogether about 110,000 clones are present, approximately 74% being singletons, with the ten largest covering 12% to 15%. The rearrangement uses TRBV7-3 and TRBJ2-7; TRBD2 matches 11 bases. This TCR derives from a woman aged 35 to 49 in good health and CMV-seropositive. Sequencing was carried out using PBMCs. CDR3 region: CASSLTSGGAHYEQYF. The CDR3 DNA reads as TGTGCCAGCAGCTTAACTAGCGGGGGGGCCCACTACGAGCAGTACTTC.